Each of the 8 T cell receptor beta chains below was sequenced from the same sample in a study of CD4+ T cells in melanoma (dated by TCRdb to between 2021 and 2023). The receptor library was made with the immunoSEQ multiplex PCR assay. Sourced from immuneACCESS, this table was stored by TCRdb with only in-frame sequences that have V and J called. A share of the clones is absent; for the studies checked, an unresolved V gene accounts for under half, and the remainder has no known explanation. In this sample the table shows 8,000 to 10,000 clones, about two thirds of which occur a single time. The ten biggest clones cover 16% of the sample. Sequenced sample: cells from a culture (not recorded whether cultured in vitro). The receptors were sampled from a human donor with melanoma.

The DNA for the CDR3 is TGTGCCTGGAGTGCGAACTTTGGACTGTCCTACGAGCAGTACTTC. Its translation is CAWSANFGLSYEQYF. This rearrangement joins TRBV30 to TRBJ2-7; tentatively, D is TRBD2 (5 bases). Trimming took off 1 base at V and 1 base at J, with 14 bases between the two ends. Germline loops: CDR1 GTSNPN, CDR2 SVGIG (reference sequence). CDR3 length equals 15 residues.

CDR3 DNA: TGTGCCAGCAGTTACAGAGGGGCCAATGAAAAACTGTTTTTT. Translating it yields CASSYRGANEKLFF. This chain links TRBV6-5 with TRBJ1-4, with a possible D match to TRBD1 (5 bases). V shed 2 bases and J shed 5 bases, with 9 bases lying between them. Germline-derived CDR1 and CDR2 are MNHEY and SVGAGI. This CDR3 contains 14 residues.

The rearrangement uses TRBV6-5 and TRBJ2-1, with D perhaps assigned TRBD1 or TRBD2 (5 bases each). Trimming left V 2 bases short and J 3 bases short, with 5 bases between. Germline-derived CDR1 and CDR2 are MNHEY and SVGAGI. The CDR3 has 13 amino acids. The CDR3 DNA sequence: TGTGCCAGCAGTTACGGGGGCTACAATGAGCAGTTCTTC. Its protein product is CASSYGGYNEQFF.

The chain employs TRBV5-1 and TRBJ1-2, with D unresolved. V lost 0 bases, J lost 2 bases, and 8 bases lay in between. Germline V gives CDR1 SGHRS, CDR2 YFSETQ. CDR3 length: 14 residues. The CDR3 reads CASSLVGQNYGYTF. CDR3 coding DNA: TGCGCCAGCAGCTTGGTCGGGCAGAACTATGGCTACACCTTC.

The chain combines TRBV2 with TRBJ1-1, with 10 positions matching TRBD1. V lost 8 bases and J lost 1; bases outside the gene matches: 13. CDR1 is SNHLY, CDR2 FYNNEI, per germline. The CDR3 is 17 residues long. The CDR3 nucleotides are TGTGCCAGCCGATTCGACAGGGGGCCAGGTGCGAACACTGAAGCTTTCTTT. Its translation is CASRFDRGPGANTEAFF.

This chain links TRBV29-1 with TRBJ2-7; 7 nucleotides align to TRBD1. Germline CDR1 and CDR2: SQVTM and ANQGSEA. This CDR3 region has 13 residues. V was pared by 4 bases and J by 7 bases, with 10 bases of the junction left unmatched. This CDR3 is CSVVLPGQYEQYF. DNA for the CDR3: TGCAGCGTTGTGCTTCCGGGACAGTATGAGCAGTACTTC.

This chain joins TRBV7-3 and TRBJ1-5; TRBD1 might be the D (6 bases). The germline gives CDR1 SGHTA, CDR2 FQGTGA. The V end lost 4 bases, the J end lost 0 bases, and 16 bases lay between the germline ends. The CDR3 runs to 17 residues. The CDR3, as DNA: TGTGCCAGCAGCTCACAGGGCCAGTATCCTAGCAATCAGCCCCAGCATTTT. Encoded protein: CASSSQGQYPSNQPQHF.

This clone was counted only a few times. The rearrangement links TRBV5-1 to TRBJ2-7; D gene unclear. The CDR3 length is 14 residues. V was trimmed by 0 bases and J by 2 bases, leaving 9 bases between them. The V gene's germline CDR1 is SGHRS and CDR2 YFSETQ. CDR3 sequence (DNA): TGCGCCAGCAGCTTGGTAGTCCAGCCCTACGAGCAGTACTTC. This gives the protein CASSLVVQPYEQYF.